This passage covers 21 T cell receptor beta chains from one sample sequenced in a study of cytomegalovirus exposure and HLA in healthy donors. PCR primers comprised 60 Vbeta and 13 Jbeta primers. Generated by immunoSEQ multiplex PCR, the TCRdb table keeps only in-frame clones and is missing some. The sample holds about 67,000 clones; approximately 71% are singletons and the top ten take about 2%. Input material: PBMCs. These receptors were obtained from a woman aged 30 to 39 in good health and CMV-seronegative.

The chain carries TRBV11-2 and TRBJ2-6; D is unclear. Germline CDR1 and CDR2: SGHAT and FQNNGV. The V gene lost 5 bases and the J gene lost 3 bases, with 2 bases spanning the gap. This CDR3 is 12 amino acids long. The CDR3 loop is CASSLGANVLTF. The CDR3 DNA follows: TGTGCCAGCAGCCTTGGGGCCAACGTCCTGACTTTC.

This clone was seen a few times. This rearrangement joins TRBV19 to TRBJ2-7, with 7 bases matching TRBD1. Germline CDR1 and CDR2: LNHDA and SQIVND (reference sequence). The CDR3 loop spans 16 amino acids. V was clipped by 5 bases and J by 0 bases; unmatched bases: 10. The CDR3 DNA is TGTGCCAGTAGTTTACAGAGACAGGGATTCTCCTACGAGCAGTACTTC. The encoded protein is CASSLQRQGFSYEQYF.

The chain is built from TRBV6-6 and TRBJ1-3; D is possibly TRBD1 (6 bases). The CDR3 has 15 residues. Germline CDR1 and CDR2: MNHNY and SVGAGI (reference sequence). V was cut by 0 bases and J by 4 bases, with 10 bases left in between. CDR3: CASSYSLGQGNTIYF. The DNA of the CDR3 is TGTGCCAGCAGTTACTCATTGGGACAAGGAAACACCATATATTTT.

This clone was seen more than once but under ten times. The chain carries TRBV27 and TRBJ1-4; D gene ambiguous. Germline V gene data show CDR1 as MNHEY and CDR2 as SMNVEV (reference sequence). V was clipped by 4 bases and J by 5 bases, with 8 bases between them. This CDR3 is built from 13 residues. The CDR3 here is CASSSRRNEKLFF. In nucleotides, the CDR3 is TGTGCCAGCAGTTCACGTCGGAATGAAAAACTGTTTTTT.

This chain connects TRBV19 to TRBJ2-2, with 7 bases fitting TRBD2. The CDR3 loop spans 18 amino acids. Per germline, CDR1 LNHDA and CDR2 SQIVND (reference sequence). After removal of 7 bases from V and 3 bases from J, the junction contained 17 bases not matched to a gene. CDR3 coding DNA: TGTGCCAGTACCGAGCCACTTGCCAGACGGGGGGACACCGGGGAGCTGTTTTTT. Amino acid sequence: CASTEPLARRGDTGELFF.

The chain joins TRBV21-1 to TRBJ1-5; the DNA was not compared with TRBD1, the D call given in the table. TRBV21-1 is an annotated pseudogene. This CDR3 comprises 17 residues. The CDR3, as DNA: TGTGCCAGCAGCAAAGAACCCCCCCCGGACAGTGCTCAGCCCCAGCATTTT. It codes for CASSKEPPPDSAQPQHF.

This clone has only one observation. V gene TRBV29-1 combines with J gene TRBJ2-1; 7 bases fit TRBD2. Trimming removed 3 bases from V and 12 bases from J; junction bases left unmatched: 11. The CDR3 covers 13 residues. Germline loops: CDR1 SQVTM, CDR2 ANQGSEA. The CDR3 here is CSVDSSGGGLQFF. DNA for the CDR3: TGCAGCGTTGACTCCAGCGGCGGGGGACTGCAGTTCTTC.

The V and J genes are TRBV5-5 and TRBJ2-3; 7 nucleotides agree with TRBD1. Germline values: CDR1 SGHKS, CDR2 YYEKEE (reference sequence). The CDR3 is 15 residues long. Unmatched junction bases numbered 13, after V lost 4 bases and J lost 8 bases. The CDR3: CASSPTGTVISTQYF. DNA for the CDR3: TGTGCCAGCAGCCCTACCGGGACAGTAATAAGTACGCAGTATTTT.

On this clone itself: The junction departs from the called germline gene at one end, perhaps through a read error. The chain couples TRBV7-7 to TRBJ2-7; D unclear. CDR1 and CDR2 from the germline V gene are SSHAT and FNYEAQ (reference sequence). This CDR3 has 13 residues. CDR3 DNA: TGTGCTAGCAGCTTAGTGGCAGGTTACGAGCAGTACTTC. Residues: CASSLVAGYEQYF.

The CDR3 here is CASSLNVGGQLAGELFF. CDR3 in DNA: TGTGCCAGCAGCTTAAACGTGGGGGGGCAGTTGGCCGGGGAGCTGTTTTTT. V gene TRBV11-3 combines with J gene TRBJ2-2; possibly TRBD2 for D (7 bases). CDR1 is SGHNT and CDR2 is YENEEA in the germline V gene. The CDR3 is made up of 17 amino acids. With 2 bases removed from V and 6 bases from J, the gap between germline ends came to 19 bases.

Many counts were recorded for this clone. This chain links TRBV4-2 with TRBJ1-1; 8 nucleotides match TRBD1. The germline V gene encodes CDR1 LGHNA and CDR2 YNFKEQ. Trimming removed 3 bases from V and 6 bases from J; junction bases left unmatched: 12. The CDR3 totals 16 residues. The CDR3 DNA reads TGTGCCAGCAGCCAGGGGGGGGACAGGTACCTTCCTGAAGCTTTCTTT. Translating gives CASSQGGDRYLPEAFF.

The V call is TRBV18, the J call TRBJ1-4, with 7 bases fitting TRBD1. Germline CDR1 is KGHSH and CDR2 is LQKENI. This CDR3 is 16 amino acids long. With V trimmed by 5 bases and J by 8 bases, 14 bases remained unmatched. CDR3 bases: TGTGCCAGCTCATCGGGACAGAACTACCAAGGGGAAAAACTGTTTTTT. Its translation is CASSSGQNYQGEKLFF.

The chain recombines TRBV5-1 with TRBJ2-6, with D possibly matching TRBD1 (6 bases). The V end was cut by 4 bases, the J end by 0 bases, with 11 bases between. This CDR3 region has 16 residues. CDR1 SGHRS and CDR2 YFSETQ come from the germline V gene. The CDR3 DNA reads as TGCGCCAGCAGCCGGACAGTGTACTCTGGGGCCAACGTCCTGACTTTC. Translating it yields CASSRTVYSGANVLTF.

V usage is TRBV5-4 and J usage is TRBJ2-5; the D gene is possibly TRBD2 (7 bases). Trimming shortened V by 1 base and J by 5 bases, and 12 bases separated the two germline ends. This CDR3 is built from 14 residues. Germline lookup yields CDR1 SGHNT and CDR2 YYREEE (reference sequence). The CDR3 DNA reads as TGTGCCAGCAGCTTGAGGGGGGGTGGGGAGACCCAGTACTTC. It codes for CASSLRGGGETQYF.

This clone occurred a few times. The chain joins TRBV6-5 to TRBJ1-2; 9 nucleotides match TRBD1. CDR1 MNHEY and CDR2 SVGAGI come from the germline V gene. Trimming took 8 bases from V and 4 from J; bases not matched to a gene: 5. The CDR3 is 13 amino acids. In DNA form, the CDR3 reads TGTGCCAGCTTGCGACAGGGGGGCTATGGCTACACCTTC. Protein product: CASLRQGGYGYTF.

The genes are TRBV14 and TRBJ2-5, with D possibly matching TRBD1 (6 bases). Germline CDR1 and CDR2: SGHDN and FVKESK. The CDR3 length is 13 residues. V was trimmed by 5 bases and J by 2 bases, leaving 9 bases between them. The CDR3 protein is CASSFTGQETQYF. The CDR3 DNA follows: TGTGCCAGCAGCTTCACAGGGCAAGAGACCCAGTACTTC.

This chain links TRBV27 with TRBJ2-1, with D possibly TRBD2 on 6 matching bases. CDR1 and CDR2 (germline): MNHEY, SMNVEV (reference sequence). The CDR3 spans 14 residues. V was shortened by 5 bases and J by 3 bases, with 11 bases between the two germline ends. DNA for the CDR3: TGTGCCAGCAGTCCGGGACTCAACTACAATGAGCAGTTCTTC. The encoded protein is CASSPGLNYNEQFF.

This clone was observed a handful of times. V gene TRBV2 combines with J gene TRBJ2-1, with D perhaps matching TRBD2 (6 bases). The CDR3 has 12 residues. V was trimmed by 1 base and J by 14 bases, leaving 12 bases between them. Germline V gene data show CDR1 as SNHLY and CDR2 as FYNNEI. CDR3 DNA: TGTGCCAGCAGTGAAGGGAGGGAACGTAAGTTCTTC. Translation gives CASSEGRERKFF. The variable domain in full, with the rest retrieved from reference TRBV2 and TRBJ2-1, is EPEVTQTPSHQVTQMGQEVILRCVPISNHLYFYWYRQILGQKVEFLVSFYNNEISEKSEIFDDQFSVERPDGSNFTLKIRSTKLEDSAMYFCASSEGRERKFFGPGTRLTVL.

For the CDR3, the DNA is TGTGCCAGCAGTTTATACGGTGTTAGCAATCAGCCCCAGCATTTT. It translates to CASSLYGVSNQPQHF. The V gene is TRBV27, the J gene TRBJ1-5; no reliable D call. CDR1 and CDR2 from the germline V gene are MNHEY and SMNVEV (reference sequence). This CDR3 comprises 15 residues. Deletions cut 1 base from V and 0 bases from J, with 7 bases between.

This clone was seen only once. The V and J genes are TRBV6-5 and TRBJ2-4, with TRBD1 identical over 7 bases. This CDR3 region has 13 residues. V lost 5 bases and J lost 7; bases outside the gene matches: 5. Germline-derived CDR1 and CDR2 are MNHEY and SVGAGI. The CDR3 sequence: CASSDGTVNIQYF. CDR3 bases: TGTGCCAGCAGTGACGGGACAGTTAACATTCAGTACTTC.

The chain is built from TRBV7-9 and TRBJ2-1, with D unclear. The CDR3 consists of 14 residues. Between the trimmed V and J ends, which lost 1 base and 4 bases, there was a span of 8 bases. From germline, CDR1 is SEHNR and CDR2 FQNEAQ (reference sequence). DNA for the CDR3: TGTGCCAGCAGCTTAGGTTCCAATTACAATGAGCAGTTCTTC. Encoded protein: CASSLGSNYNEQFF.